The clone carrying this T cell receptor beta chain was observed a handful of times. Its antigen is not identified. The authors ran a second PCR of 7 to 11 cycles using a sample-barcoded 5' primer and a J-beta primer mix. Each CDR3 protein gets one entry after TCRdb re-called the 5' RACE reads with MiXCR. The top ten clones hold under 9.5% of a sample with over 750,000 distinct CDR3 sequences, 25% of them seen once. This record comes from a study of blood T cells in healthy people across ages. Notes on the study in general: Versus aged donors, long-lived donors had higher diversity and more naive CD4+ cells.

Another study also made use of these data, one on T cells of mothers and their children. That source reports: Amplification in the second PCR used the M1S primer, which added sample barcodes and 2-4 random nucleotides. Mothers gave over 10 million TCR beta CDR3 reads each, and children about 3 million each.

The sequencing input was blood. This sequence was found in a boy between 5 and 17 years old in good health.

As DNA, the CDR3 is TGTGCCAGCAGCACCGCAGGGGGTTCCTACGAGCAGTACTTC. It is translated as CASSTAGGSYEQYF. V usage is TRBV9 and J usage is TRBJ2-7, with 7 bases matching TRBD1. Germline values: CDR1 SGDLS, CDR2 YYNGEE. This CDR3 comprises 14 residues. With 4 bases clipped from V and 1 base from J, the junction kept 5 bases outside the gene matches.